The rows below give T cell receptor beta chains drawn from one sample of a study of response to subunit inactivated influenza vaccine. A single record per CDR3 protein comes from TCRdb applying MiXCR to the RT-PCR reads. The sample shows about 780,000 distinct CDR3 sequences, about 18% of them seen only once. The input for sequencing was PBMCs from blood, taken 5 days after vaccination. The receptors were sampled from a man aged 50-59 years who received an inactivated influenza vaccine. Both conserved end residues are part of each CDR3. The order of the fields is D gene, clone size, V gene, J gene, CDR3 protein, CDR3 DNA. D genes are given only for firm matches. Not every row has a clone size; where given, it reads once, few, many or a size class.

D: -; size: few; V: TRBV7-2; J: TRBJ2-5; CDR3: CASSLIAGKETQYF; DNA: TGTGCCAGCAGCTTAATCGCAGGAAAAGAGACCCAGTACTTC
D: -; size: -; V: TRBV10-3; J: TRBJ1-3; CDR3: CAISEGRDSGNTIYF; DNA: TGTGCCATCAGTGAGGGCAGGGACTCTGGAAACACCATATATTTT
D: -; size: -; V: TRBV5-1; J: TRBJ2-7; CDR3: CASSSRAPSYEQYF; DNA: TGCGCCAGCAGCTCCAGGGCACCCTCCTACGAGCAGTACTTC
D: TRBD1; size: -; V: TRBV6-5; J: TRBJ2-7; CDR3: CASSYRGQGAEEQYF; DNA: TGTGCCAGCAGTTACAGGGGACAGGGGGCGGAAGAGCAGTACTTC
D: -; size: few; V: TRBV20-1; J: TRBJ1-1; CDR3: CSARQKLRGNTEAFF; DNA: TGCAGTGCTAGACAGAAGCTAAGGGGGAACACTGAAGCTTTCTTT
D: -; size: -; V: TRBV29-1; J: TRBJ2-7; CDR3: CSVVASTYEQYF; DNA: TGCAGCGTTGTCGCCAGCACTTACGAGCAGTACTTC
D: TRBD1; size: few; V: TRBV6-2/TRBV6-3; J: TRBJ2-1; CDR3: CASSYQYGIEVGTDNNEQFF; DNA: TGTGCCAGCAGTTATCAGTATGGAATCGAGGTGGGGACAGATAACAATGAGCAGTTCTTC
D: -; size: -; V: TRBV24-1; J: TRBJ2-2; CDR3: CATKGPNTGELFF; DNA: TGTGCCACCAAAGGGCCGAACACCGGGGAGCTGTTTTTT
D: -; size: few; V: TRBV6-2/TRBV6-3; J: TRBJ2-4; CDR3: CASSLGTGDIQYF; DNA: TGTGCCAGCAGTTTGGGTACTGGGGACATTCAGTACTTC
D: -; size: many; V: TRBV7-9; J: TRBJ2-3; CDR3: CASSLASTDTQYF; DNA: TGTGCCAGCAGCTTAGCCAGCACAGATACGCAGTATTTT
D: -; size: -; V: TRBV5-1; J: TRBJ2-2; CDR3: CASSVPRGNTGELFF; DNA: TGCGCCAGCAGCGTGCCTCGAGGAAACACCGGGGAGCTGTTTTTT
D: TRBD1; size: -; V: TRBV10-3; J: TRBJ1-5; CDR3: CAISPGGFDQPQHF; DNA: TGTGCCATCAGTCCAGGGGGATTCGATCAGCCCCAGCATTTT
D: -; size: few; V: TRBV27; J: TRBJ1-6; CDR3: CASSPQGRQYPYLNSPLHF; DNA: TGTGCCAGCAGTCCCCAAGGCCGACAGTACCCGTATTTAAATTCACCCCTCCACTTT
D: -; size: -; V: TRBV6-1; J: TRBJ1-2; CDR3: CASSDGGLGYGYTF; DNA: TGTGCCAGCAGTGACGGGGGGCTAGGGTATGGCTACACCTTC
D: -; size: many; V: TRBV4-2; J: TRBJ2-4; CDR3: CASSQSGTVFFQYF; DNA: TGTGCCAGCAGCCAGTCCGGGACGGTATTTTTTCAGTACTTC
D: -; size: -; V: TRBV11-2; J: TRBJ1-1; CDR3: CASSLGWGEAFF; DNA: TGTGCCAGCAGCTTAGGCTGGGGTGAAGCTTTCTTT
D: TRBD1; size: -; V: TRBV6-1; J: TRBJ2-7; CDR3: CASRTGVRNEQYF; DNA: TGTGCCAGCAGAACAGGGGTAAGGAACGAGCAGTACTTC
D: -; size: many; V: TRBV27; J: TRBJ2-3; CDR3: CASSLFVRGVNTDTQYF; DNA: TGTGCCAGCAGTTTATTTGTTCGCGGGGTCAACACAGATACGCAGTATTTT
D: -; size: -; V: TRBV7-2; J: TRBJ2-1; CDR3: CASSFRVGASNEQFF; DNA: TGTGCCAGCAGCTTTCGGGTGGGGGCATCTAATGAGCAGTTCTTC
D: -; size: few; V: TRBV24-1; J: TRBJ2-1; CDR3: CATSAGPPYNEQFF; DNA: TGTGCCACCTCGGCGGGACCACCCTACAATGAGCAGTTCTTC
D: -; size: few; V: TRBV30; J: TRBJ1-5; CDR3: CAWSPRGRGNNQPQHF; DNA: TGTGCCTGGAGTCCCAGGGGACGCGGGAACAATCAGCCCCAGCATTTT
D: -; size: -; V: TRBV30; J: TRBJ1-6; CDR3: CAWRQGFDSPLHF; DNA: TGTGCCTGGAGGCAGGGATTCGATTCACCCCTCCACTTT